The present entry profiles one TCR beta chain with its context. Its target is not known. The data belong to a study of beta chain features in type 1 diabetes. Notes on the study in general: Type 1 diabetes patients had TCRB CDR3s that were shorter (moderately but significantly so) in all four CD4+ subsets. Insertions at VDJ junctions were less frequent in type 1 diabetes patients. These patients also deleted more nucleotides at the same junctions. Compared with healthy donors, patients appeared to share more similar naive, central memory and regulatory TCRB repertoires.

As every portion of the isolated RNA was reverse transcribed, the sequencing read expressed TCRB transcripts. Repertoires were generated with immunoSEQ multiplex PCR, while TCRdb's copy carries only in-frame clones and drops some. The profile covers around 160,000 clones, with around 8% appearing a single time and approximately 0.54% taken by the ten largest. The V gene's germline CDR1 is SQVTM and CDR2 ANQGSEA. V lost 4 bases to trimming and J lost 6 bases, with 11 bases between them. This CDR3 has 12 residues. Sample: central memory CD4+ T cells from blood. This clonotype was obtained from a woman between 18 and 30 years old with type 1 diabetes. The V and J genes are TRBV29-1 and TRBJ2-3; D is perhaps TRBD1 (5 bases). CDR3 in amino acids: CSVVGAGDTQYF. The CDR3 region has the DNA TGCAGCGTTGTTGGGGCAGGGGATACGCAGTATTTT.